Sequencing of this T cell receptor (beta chain) was carried out in a study of blood T cell repertoires in COVID-19. In the study overall: Samples representing acute and convalescent COVID-19 were sourced from the United States, Italy and Spain. Sources were T cells, B-cell-depleted T cells, or PBMCs; the material itself was cDNA or gDNA.

Methods used by the authors: By means of reference gene primer amplification, nucleated cell counts were estimated. Assay: immunoSEQ multiplex PCR; the TCRdb copy retains only in-frame clones and omits some. V and J calls plus clone size are reproduced from that table; the DNA served to infer D and trimming. The table has about 160,000 clones, 86% seen once. In germline, CDR1 is LNHDA, CDR2 SQIVND (reference sequence). V shed 3 bases and J shed 14 bases, with 13 bases lying between them. The CDR3 sequence is 11 residues long. This chain connects TRBV19 to TRBJ1-2, with a possible D match to TRBD1 (6 bases). Material for sequencing was peripheral blood. The source of this sequence is a woman between 65 and 79 years old with acute or convalescent COVID-19. For the CDR3, the DNA is TGTGCCAGTAGTATCGGGGGGGCGTTGACCTTC. It encodes CASSIGGALTF.